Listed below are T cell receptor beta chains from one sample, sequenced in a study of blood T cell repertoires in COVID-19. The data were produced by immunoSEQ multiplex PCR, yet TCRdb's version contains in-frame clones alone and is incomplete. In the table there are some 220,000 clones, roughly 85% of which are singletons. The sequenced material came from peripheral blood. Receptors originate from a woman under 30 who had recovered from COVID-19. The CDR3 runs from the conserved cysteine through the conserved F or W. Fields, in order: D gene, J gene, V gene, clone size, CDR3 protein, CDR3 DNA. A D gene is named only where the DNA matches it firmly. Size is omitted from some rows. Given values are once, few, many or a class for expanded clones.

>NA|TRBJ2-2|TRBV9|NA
CASSVKGTGELFF
TGTGCCAGCAGCGTAAAGGGGACCGGGGAGCTGTTTTTT
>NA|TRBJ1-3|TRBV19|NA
CASRWGPGNTIYF
TGTGCCAGTAGATGGGGGCCTGGAAACACCATATATTTT
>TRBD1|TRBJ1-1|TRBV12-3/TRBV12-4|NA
CASSLTGGAFF
TGTGCCAGCAGTCTCACAGGGGGAGCTTTCTTT
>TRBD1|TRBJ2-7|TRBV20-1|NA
CSASVRTGMGEQYF
TGCAGTGCTAGTGTGAGGACAGGGATGGGCGAGCAGTACTTC
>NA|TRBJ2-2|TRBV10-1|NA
CASSDRAGAGELFF
TGCGCCAGCAGTGATAGGGCAGGGGCCGGGGAGCTGTTTTTT
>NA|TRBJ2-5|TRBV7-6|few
CASSLALQETQYF
TGTGCCAGCAGCTTAGCCCTACAAGAGACCCAGTACTTC
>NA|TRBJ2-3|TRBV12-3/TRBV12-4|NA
CASSPQLLDTQYF
TGTGCCAGCAGCCCCCAGTTGTTAGATACGCAGTATTTT
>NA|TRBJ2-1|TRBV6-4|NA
CASSDSSGIYNEQFF
TGTGCCAGCAGTGACTCTAGCGGAATTTACAATGAGCAGTTCTTC
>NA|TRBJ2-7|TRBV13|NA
CASSHNYEQYF
TGTGCCAGCAGCCACAACTACGAGCAGTACTTC
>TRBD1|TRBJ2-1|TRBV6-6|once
CASSWSGTGSYNEQFF
TGTGCCAGCAGTTGGTCCGGGACAGGCTCCTACAATGAGCAGTTCTTC
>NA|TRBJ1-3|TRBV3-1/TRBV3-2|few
CASSQELQAISGNTIYF
TGTGCCAGCAGCCAAGAATTACAGGCCATCTCTGGAAACACCATATATTTT
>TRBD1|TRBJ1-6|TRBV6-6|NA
CASSNRGLDNSPLHF
TGTGCCAGCAGCAACAGGGGCCTGGATAATTCACCCCTCCACTTT
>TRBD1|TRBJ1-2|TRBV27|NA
CASSDQGAGYGYTF
TGTGCCAGCAGTGATCAGGGGGCCGGCTATGGCTACACCTTC
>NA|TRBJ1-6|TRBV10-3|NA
CAISRGGGARKANSPLHF
TGTGCCATCAGCCGAGGGGGGGGAGCGAGGAAGGCGAATTCACCCCTCCACTTT
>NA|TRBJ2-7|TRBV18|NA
CASSPQGKLHEQYF
TGTGCCAGCTCACCACAGGGGAAGTTACACGAGCAGTACTTC
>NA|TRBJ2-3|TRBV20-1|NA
CSASTGRTDTQYF
TGCAGTGCTAGTACAGGCCGCACAGATACGCAGTATTTT
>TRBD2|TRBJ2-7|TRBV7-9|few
CASQSPIAGATYEQYF
TGTGCCAGCCAAAGCCCCATAGCGGGAGCGACCTACGAGCAGTACTTC
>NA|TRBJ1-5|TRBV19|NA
CASSIGPVNSNQPQHF
TGTGCCAGTAGTATAGGGCCAGTGAATAGCAATCAGCCCCAGCATTTT
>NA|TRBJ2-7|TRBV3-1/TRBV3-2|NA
CASSRLRGAPYEQYF
TGTGCCAGCAGCCGCCTCAGGGGGGCTCCCTACGAGCAGTACTTC
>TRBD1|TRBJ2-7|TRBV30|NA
CAWSSGTATYEQYF
TGTGCCTGGAGTTCCGGGACAGCAACCTACGAGCAGTACTTC
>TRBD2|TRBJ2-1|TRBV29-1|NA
CSVVEGLVDNEQFF
TGCAGCGTTGTCGAGGGACTAGTCGACAATGAGCAGTTCTTC
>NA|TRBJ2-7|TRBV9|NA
CASSVGSAYEQYF
TGTGCCAGCAGCGTCGGTAGTGCCTACGAGCAGTACTTC
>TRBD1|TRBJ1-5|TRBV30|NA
CAWSRTGYQPQHF
TGTGCCTGGAGTAGGACAGGGTATCAGCCCCAGCATTTT
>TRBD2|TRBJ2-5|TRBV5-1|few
CASSLAASGSQETQYF
TGCGCCAGCAGCTTGGCGGCTAGCGGGAGCCAAGAGACCCAGTACTTC